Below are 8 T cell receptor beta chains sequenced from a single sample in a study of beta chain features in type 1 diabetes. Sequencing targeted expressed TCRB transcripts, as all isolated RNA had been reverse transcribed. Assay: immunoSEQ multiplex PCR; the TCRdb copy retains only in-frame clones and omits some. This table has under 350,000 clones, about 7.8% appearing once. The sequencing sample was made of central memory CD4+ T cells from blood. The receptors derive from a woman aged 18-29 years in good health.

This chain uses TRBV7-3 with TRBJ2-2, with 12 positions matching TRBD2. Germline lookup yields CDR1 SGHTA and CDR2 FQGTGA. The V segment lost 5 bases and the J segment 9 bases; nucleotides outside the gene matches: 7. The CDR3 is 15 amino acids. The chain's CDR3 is CASSRTSGAPWELFF. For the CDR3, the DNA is TGTGCCAGCAGCCGGACTAGCGGGGCTCCTTGGGAGCTGTTTTTT. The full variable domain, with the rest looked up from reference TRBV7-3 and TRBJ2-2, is GAGVSQTPSNKVTEKGKYVELRCDPISGHTALYWYRQSLGQGPEFLIYFQGTGAADDSGLPNDRFFAVRPEGSVSTLKIQRTERGDSAVYLCASSRTSGAPWELFFGEGSRLTVL.

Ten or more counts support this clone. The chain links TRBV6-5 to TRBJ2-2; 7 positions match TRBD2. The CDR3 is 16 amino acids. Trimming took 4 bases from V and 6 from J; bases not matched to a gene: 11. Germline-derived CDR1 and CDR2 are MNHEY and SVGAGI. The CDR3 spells CASSSLAGRTAGELFF. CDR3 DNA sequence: TGTGCCAGCAGTTCACTAGCCGGGAGGACCGCCGGGGAGCTGTTTTTT.

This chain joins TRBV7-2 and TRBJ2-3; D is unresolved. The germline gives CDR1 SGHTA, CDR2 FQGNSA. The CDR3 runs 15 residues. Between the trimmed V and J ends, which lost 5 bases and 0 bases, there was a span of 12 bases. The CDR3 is CASSPSAVSTDTQYF. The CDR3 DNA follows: TGTGCCAGCAGCCCGTCGGCAGTGAGCACAGATACGCAGTATTTT.

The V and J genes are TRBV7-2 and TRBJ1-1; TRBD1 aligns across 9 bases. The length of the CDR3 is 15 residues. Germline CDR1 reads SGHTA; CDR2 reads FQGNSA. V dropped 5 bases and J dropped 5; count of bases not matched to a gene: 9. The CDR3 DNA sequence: TGTGCCAGCAGCCTATTACAGGGGGCGACGACTGAAGCTTTCTTT. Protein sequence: CASSLLQGATTEAFF. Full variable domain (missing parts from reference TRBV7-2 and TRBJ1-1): GAGVSQSPSNKVTEKGKDVELRCDPISGHTALYWYRQSLGQGLEFLIYFQGNSAPDKSGLPSDRFSAERTGGSVSTLTIQRTQQEDSAVYLCASSLLQGATTEAFFGQGTRLTVV.

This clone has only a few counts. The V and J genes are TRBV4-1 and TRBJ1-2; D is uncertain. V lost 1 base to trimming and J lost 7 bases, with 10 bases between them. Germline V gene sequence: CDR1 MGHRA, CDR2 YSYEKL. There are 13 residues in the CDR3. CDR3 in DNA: TGCGCCAGCAGCCAAGCCATAACAAGTGGCTACACCTTC. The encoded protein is CASSQAITSGYTF.

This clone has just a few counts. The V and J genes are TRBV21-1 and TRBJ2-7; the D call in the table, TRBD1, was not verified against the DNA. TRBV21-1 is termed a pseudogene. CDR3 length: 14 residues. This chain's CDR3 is CASTRDRGNYEQYF. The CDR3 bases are TGTGCCAGCACCCGTGACAGGGGTAACTACGAGCAGTACTTC.

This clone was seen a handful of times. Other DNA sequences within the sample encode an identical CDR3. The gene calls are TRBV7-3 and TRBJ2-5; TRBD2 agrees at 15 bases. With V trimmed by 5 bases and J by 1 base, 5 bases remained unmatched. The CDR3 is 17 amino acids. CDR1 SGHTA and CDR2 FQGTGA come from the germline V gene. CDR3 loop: CASSPGTSGGLQETQYF. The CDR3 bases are TGTGCCAGCAGCCCTGGGACTAGCGGGGGGCTCCAAGAGACCCAGTACTTC. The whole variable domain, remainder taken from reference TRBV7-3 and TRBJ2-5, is GAGVSQTPSNKVTEKGKYVELRCDPISGHTALYWYRQSLGQGPEFLIYFQGTGAADDSGLPNDRFFAVRPEGSVSTLKIQRTERGDSAVYLCASSPGTSGGLQETQYFGPGTRLLVL.

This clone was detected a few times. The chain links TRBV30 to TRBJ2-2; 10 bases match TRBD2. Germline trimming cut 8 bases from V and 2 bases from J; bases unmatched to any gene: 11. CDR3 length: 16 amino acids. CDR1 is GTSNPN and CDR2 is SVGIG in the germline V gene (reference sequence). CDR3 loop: CARLAGGTTNTGELFF. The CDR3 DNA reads TGTGCCAGATTAGCGGGAGGTACGACAAACACCGGGGAGCTGTTTTTT.